Listed below are T cell receptor beta chains from one sample, sequenced in a study of blood T cell repertoires in COVID-19. Sequencing was performed with immunoSEQ multiplex PCR; in TCRdb, only in-frame clones are kept and a portion is missing. The sample consists of 300,000 to 450,000 clones, roughly four fifths of them appearing once. The sequencing input was peripheral blood. These receptor sequences come from a human donor with acute or convalescent COVID-19. The donor label of this sample is uncertain. Both conserved end residues are part of each CDR3. A D gene is named only where the DNA matches it firmly. Not all rows give a size; the values are once, few, many and, for expanded clones, a class.

>TRBV29-1|TRBJ1-1|once|.
CSVGAGGSPTEAFF
TGCAGCGTCGGAGCTGGGGGGTCCCCCACTGAAGCTTTCTTT
>TRBV29-1|TRBJ2-1|.|TRBD2
CSVEAGGYNEQFF
TGCAGCGTTGAAGCGGGGGGGTACAATGAGCAGTTCTTC
>TRBV7-9|TRBJ2-6|.|TRBD2
CASSLTGLAGAGANVLTF
TGTGCCAGCAGCCTAACGGGACTAGCGGGGGCTGGGGCCAACGTCCTGACTTTC
>TRBV6-5|TRBJ1-1|once|TRBD1
CASSDLGTGGLAFF
TGTGCCAGCAGCGACTTAGGGACAGGGGGCCTGGCTTTCTTT
>TRBV13|TRBJ2-3|.|TRBD2
CASSLRLAGGFAQYF
TGTGCCAGCAGCTTAAGACTAGCGGGAGGGTTTGCGCAGTATTTT
>TRBV5-8|TRBJ1-6|.|.
CASSLSNNSPLHF
TGTGCCAGCAGCTTGTCCAATAATTCACCCCTCCACTTT
>TRBV29-1|TRBJ1-5|.|TRBD1
CSVEGQVGQPQHF
TGCAGCGTTGAGGGACAGGTGGGTCAGCCCCAGCATTTT
>TRBV5-6|TRBJ2-2|.|.
CASSLVTGSRGELFF
TGTGCCAGCAGCTTGGTCACCGGGTCGAGGGGGGAGCTGTTTTTT
>TRBV30|TRBJ1-5|.|.
CAWSPGFNQPQHF
TGTGCCTGGAGTCCAGGGTTCAATCAGCCCCAGCATTTT
>TRBV5-6|TRBJ1-4|.|TRBD1
CASSFAGQGASTNEKLFF
TGTGCCAGCAGCTTCGCAGGACAGGGGGCCTCAACTAATGAAAAACTGTTTTTT
>TRBV30|TRBJ1-6|.|TRBD1
CAWSLTGANSPLHF
TGTGCCTGGAGTTTGACAGGGGCCAATTCACCCCTCCACTTT
>TRBV30|TRBJ2-1|.|TRBD2
CAWSEGGTSGIDNEQFF
TGTGCCTGGAGTGAAGGGGGAACTAGCGGGATCGACAATGAGCAGTTCTTC
>TRBV6-5|TRBJ1-5|few|TRBD1
CASGLTGDQPQHF
TGTGCCAGCGGCCTGACAGGGGATCAGCCCCAGCATTTT
>TRBV4-1|TRBJ1-1|.|.
CASSQDPQVANTEAFF
TGCGCCAGCAGCCAAGATCCACAGGTAGCGAACACTGAAGCTTTCTTT
>TRBV2|TRBJ2-1|.|.
CASGAVTYNEQFF
TGTGCCAGCGGGGCGGTCACCTACAATGAGCAGTTCTTC
>TRBV4-2|TRBJ1-2|.|TRBD1
CASSQDQGTGGRYGYTF
TGTGCCAGCAGCCAAGACCAAGGGACAGGGGGCAGGTATGGCTACACCTTC
>TRBV6-5|TRBJ1-2|once|.
CASSSRQGTNYGYTF
TGTGCCAGCAGTTCCCGCCAGGGAACTAACTATGGCTACACCTTC
>TRBV18|TRBJ1-2|few|.
CASSPAAQGLAKWSGGYTF
TGTGCCAGCTCACCCGCCGCTCAGGGACTCGCCAAGTGGTCTGGTGGCTACACCTTC
>TRBV18|TRBJ1-4|.|TRBD1
CASSPGQGQREKLFF
TGTGCCAGCTCACCAGGACAGGGGCAGAGGGAAAAACTGTTTTTT
>TRBV7-2|TRBJ2-1|few|TRBD2
CASSFTGTSGYNEQFF
TGTGCCAGCAGCTTTACCGGGACTAGCGGTTACAATGAGCAGTTCTTC
>TRBV18|TRBJ1-4|.|.
CASSPNRRQLFF
TGTGCCAGCTCACCGAACAGGCGACAACTGTTTTTT
>TRBV6-6|TRBJ1-1|.|.
CASSSQGLNTEAFF
TGTGCCAGCAGTTCACAGGGTTTGAACACTGAAGCTTTCTTT
>TRBV4-2|TRBJ1-4|.|.
CASSQDYGQINEKLFF
TGTGCCAGCAGCCAAGATTATGGACAGATTAATGAAAAACTGTTTTTT
>TRBV3-1/TRBV3-2|TRBJ2-4|few|TRBD2
CASSHPRTSSYIAKNIQYF
TGTGCCAGCAGCCACCCCCGGACTAGCTCTTACATAGCCAAAAACATTCAGTACTTC
>TRBV5-6|TRBJ2-3|.|TRBD1
CASSDRDTGGRTDTQYF
TGTGCCAGCAGCGACAGGGACACAGGGGGACGCACAGATACGCAGTATTTT
>TRBV4-1|TRBJ2-4|.|TRBD2
CASSQRGAGGPTKNIQYF
TGCGCCAGCAGCCAAAGGGGGGCGGGAGGGCCCACCAAAAACATTCAGTACTTC
>TRBV30|TRBJ2-1|.|TRBD2
CAWDTGGGEQFF
TGTGCCTGGGATACGGGAGGTGGTGAGCAGTTCTTC
>TRBV4-1|TRBJ1-5|.|.
CASSQDVGQINQPQHF
TGCGCCAGCAGCCAAGATGTAGGACAAATCAATCAGCCCCAGCATTTT
>TRBV5-4|TRBJ2-3|.|.
CASSFDLVIPTDTQYF
TGTGCCAGCAGCTTTGACCTAGTGATACCGACAGATACGCAGTATTTT
>TRBV7-9|TRBJ2-3|.|TRBD2
CASSSPGLAGGGDTQYF
TGTGCCAGCAGTTCTCCCGGACTAGCGGGAGGAGGAGATACGCAGTATTTT
>TRBV5-1|TRBJ1-6|.|.
CASSLAAGNFSPLHF
TGCGCCAGCAGCTTGGCGGCGGGAAATTTTTCACCCCTCCACTTT
>TRBV6-5|TRBJ1-5|.|.
CASSPTGAQPQHF
TGTGCCAGCAGTCCGACTGGTGCCCAGCCCCAGCATTTT
>TRBV2|TRBJ1-2|once|.
CASSDSRGISGYTF
TGTGCCAGCAGTGATTCTCGGGGAATCTCTGGCTACACCTTC
>TRBV28|TRBJ1-5|.|TRBD1
CASSLLRRGRNQPQHF
TGTGCCAGCAGTTTATTGCGAAGGGGGCGAAATCAGCCCCAGCATTTT
>TRBV5-1|TRBJ2-5|.|.
CASSLGGYGYQETQYF
TGCGCCAGCAGCTTGGGAGGATACGGATACCAAGAGACCCAGTACTTC
>TRBV6-9|TRBJ1-1|.|.
CASSYVPDTNTEAFF
TGTGCCAGCAGTTATGTGCCCGACACCAACACTGAAGCTTTCTTT
>TRBV30|TRBJ1-4|.|.
CAWSRQTGEKLFF
TGTGCCTGGAGTCGACAGACAGGTGAAAAACTGTTTTTT
>TRBV19|TRBJ2-4|few|.
CASSIRELTAKNIQYF
TGTGCCAGTAGTATCCGGGAGCTGACGGCCAAAAACATTCAGTACTTC
>TRBV5-1|TRBJ2-2|.|TRBD1
CASSLAGQGYTGELFF
TGCGCCAGCAGCTTGGCGGGACAGGGGTACACCGGGGAGCTGTTTTTT
>TRBV6-1|TRBJ1-2|.|TRBD1
CASSGPAGGTGANYGYTF
TGTGCCAGCAGTGGTCCGGCAGGGGGCACAGGAGCTAACTATGGCTACACCTTC
>TRBV28|TRBJ1-6|.|.
CASSGGTSAYSPLHF
TGTGCCAGCAGCGGGGGAACAAGCGCTTATTCACCCCTCCACTTT
>TRBV4-1|TRBJ2-2|.|TRBD1
CASSQVGTAYTGELFF
TGCGCCAGCAGCCAAGTTGGGACAGCGTACACCGGGGAGCTGTTTTTT
>TRBV24-1|TRBJ1-5|.|.
CATSHQGTEQPQHF
TGTGCCACCAGTCATCAGGGTACGGAACAGCCCCAGCATTTT
>TRBV30|TRBJ2-1|.|.
CAWSVSGEQFF
TGTGCCTGGAGTGTGTCGGGGGAGCAGTTCTTC
>TRBV6-5|TRBJ1-6|.|TRBD1
CASELDRADNSPLHF
TGTGCCAGCGAATTGGACAGGGCGGATAATTCACCCCTCCACTTT
>TRBV5-6|TRBJ1-2|few|.
CASSLSGGYTF
TGTGCCAGCAGCTTGTCGGGTGGCTACACCTTC
>TRBV5-4|TRBJ1-2|.|TRBD1
CASSGSGTVNYGYTF
TGTGCCAGCAGCGGCTCCGGGACAGTTAACTATGGCTACACCTTC
>TRBV11-2|TRBJ2-2|.|.
CASSLYGGAGRTGELFF
TGTGCCAGCAGCTTATATGGGGGGGCGGGACGGACCGGGGAGCTGTTTTTT
>TRBV4-2|TRBJ2-3|.|.
CASSPLDRGAADTQYF
TGTGCCAGCAGCCCGCTAGATCGGGGGGCGGCAGATACGCAGTATTTT
>TRBV7-9|TRBJ2-5|.|.
CASSLRGSGQETQYF
TGTGCCAGCAGCTTACGGGGTAGCGGTCAAGAGACCCAGTACTTC
>TRBV6-5|TRBJ1-3|.|.
CATSTNSADTIYF
TGTGCCACCAGCACCAACTCTGCGGACACCATATATTTT
>TRBV6-5|TRBJ1-5|.|TRBD1
CASSRRQGQPQHF
TGTGCCAGCAGTCGACGACAGGGTCAGCCCCAGCATTTT
>TRBV5-1|TRBJ1-2|.|.
CASRMEVNYGYTF
TGCGCCAGCAGAATGGAGGTAAACTATGGCTACACCTTC
>TRBV7-6|TRBJ1-5|few|.
CASSSGERNQPQHF
TGTGCCAGCAGCTCAGGGGAGCGCAATCAGCCCCAGCATTTT
>TRBV28|TRBJ1-4|few|.
CASSWRSRATNEKLFF
TGTGCCAGCAGTTGGCGGTCGAGGGCAACTAATGAAAAACTGTTTTTT
>TRBV18|TRBJ2-7|.|TRBD2
CASSFGGISYEQYF
TGTGCCAGCTCATTCGGGGGGATCTCCTACGAGCAGTACTTC
>TRBV6-1|TRBJ1-5|.|.
CASSEHGGANQPQHF
TGTGCCAGCAGTGAACATGGGGGGGCAAATCAGCCCCAGCATTTT
>TRBV6-5|TRBJ1-2|.|.
CASSLTGKGGYTF
TGTGCCAGCAGTTTAACAGGGAAGGGAGGCTACACCTTC
>TRBV19|TRBJ1-5|.|.
CASSREGLSNQPQHF
TGTGCCAGTAGTCGAGAAGGACTTAGCAATCAGCCCCAGCATTTT